Following are 9 T cell receptor beta chains from one sample sequenced in a study of cytomegalovirus exposure and HLA in healthy donors. The PCR employed 60 Vbeta primers together with 13 Jbeta primers. This table comes from immunoSEQ multiplex PCR, and its TCRdb copy is limited to in-frame clones, with some not included. The profile covers 150,000 or so clones, with approximately 80% appearing a single time and 10% to 15% taken by the ten largest. The sample consisted of PBMCs. These receptor sequences come from a man between 25 and 39 years old in good health and CMV-seropositive.

As regards this clone: Likely a read error: the CDR3 ends without its conserved phenylalanine or tryptophan. Because the CDR3's place on the DNA is in doubt, the DNA is left out and the CDR3 is given as listed by TCRdb. The chain combines TRBV9 with TRBJ1-1; the table gives TRBD1 as D, unverified against the DNA. The CDR3 totals 12 residues, both ends included. Germline lookup yields CDR1 SGDLS and CDR2 YYNGEE. The CDR3 spells CASSESRDRVAL.

The chain employs TRBV30 and TRBJ1-1; a possible D gene is TRBD1 (6 bases). Between the trimmed V and J ends, which lost 5 bases and 0 bases, there was a span of 13 bases. This CDR3 has 14 amino acids. Germline V gene lookup returns CDR1 GTSNPN and CDR2 SVGIG (reference sequence). Here the CDR3 DNA reads TGTGCCTGGGGGACGGACAGCATGAACACTGAAGCTTTCTTT. Protein: CAWGTDSMNTEAFF.

The chain joins TRBV6-6 to TRBJ2-7; 10 bases agree with TRBD1. From germline, CDR1 is MNHNY and CDR2 SVGAGI (reference sequence). This CDR3 is built from 13 residues. The trim removed 8 bases at V and 5 bases at J, leaving 6 bases unmatched. CDR3 DNA: TGTGCCAGCGCGGGACAGGGGCCCCACGAGCAGTACTTC. Protein sequence: CASAGQGPHEQYF.

The V call is TRBV19, the J call TRBJ1-1; D unclear. Trimming pared 6 bases from V and 4 bases from J, leaving 18 bases between. The length of the CDR3 is 15 residues. Germline assignment: CDR1 LNHDA and CDR2 SQIVND (reference sequence). This CDR3 reads CASRKTRLGVTEAFF. CDR3 bases: TGTGCCAGTAGGAAAACGCGCCTCGGGGTCACTGAAGCTTTCTTT.

The gene calls are TRBV6-5 and TRBJ1-2, with D uncertain. V dropped 0 bases and J dropped 0 bases, with 8 bases sitting between them. The V gene's germline CDR1 is MNHEY and CDR2 SVGAGI. The CDR3 length is 15 residues. As DNA, the CDR3 is TGTGCCAGCAGTTACTCGTTGTCTTCTAACTATGGCTACACCTTC. This translates into CASSYSLSSNYGYTF.

This clone was recorded once. The J gene is TRBJ2-7, the V gene TRBV21-1; the table's D gene call, TRBD2, was not cross checked with the DNA. TRBV21-1 is shown as a pseudogene. The CDR3 sequence is 18 residues long. The CDR3: CASSKRCRLAGGPGEQYF. The CDR3 nucleotides read TGTGCCAGCAGCAAACGGTGCAGGCTAGCGGGAGGGCCCGGGGAGCAGTACTTC.

V gene TRBV5-1 combines with J gene TRBJ2-2, with TRBD1 identical over 9 bases. Trimming cost V 6 bases and J 7 bases; bases outside gene matches: 10. CDR1 is SGHRS, CDR2 YFSETQ, per germline. The CDR3 is 15 residues long. This chain's CDR3 is CASNTGGNRVGELFF. DNA for the CDR3: TGCGCCAGCAATACAGGGGGCAACAGGGTCGGGGAGCTGTTTTTT.

The count of this clone is one. The rearrangement joins TRBV19 to TRBJ2-2; TRBD2 agrees at 10 bases. The CDR3 extends over 16 amino acids. V lost 3 bases and J lost 4; bases outside the gene matches: 5. The germline CDR1 and CDR2 sequences are LNHDA and SQIVND (reference sequence). The CDR3 DNA reads as TGTGCCAGTAGTATTCTAGCGGGAGCGGGCACCGGGGAGCTGTTTTTT. It encodes CASSILAGAGTGELFF.

This clone occurred a few times. The chain employs TRBV4-2 and TRBJ2-1; D call uncertain. V was trimmed by 3 bases and J by 0 bases, leaving 9 bases between them. Per germline, CDR1 LGHNA and CDR2 YNFKEQ. This CDR3 has 15 residues. CDR3: CASSQRVSSYNEQFF. The CDR3 DNA reads as TGTGCCAGCAGCCAGAGAGTAAGCTCCTACAATGAGCAGTTCTTC.